The T cell receptor (beta chain) described here comes from a study of immune evolution from preneoplasia to lung adenocarcinoma. Study findings and constraints: Top clone share appeared to fall from AAH through AIS, MIA, adenocarcinoma. Clonality was highest in normal lung, lower in later-stage lesions apparently.

About this clone: Antigen: not known.

The data were produced by immunoSEQ multiplex PCR, yet TCRdb's version contains in-frame clones alone and is incomplete. The table lists some 5,000 clones, around 82% of them singletons. H&E slides confirmed each diagnosis, reviewed by two pathologists independently. This CDR3 has 15 residues. Trimming took off 5 bases at V and 9 bases at J, with 22 bases between the two ends. Germline CDR1 SGHTA, CDR2 FQGNSA. The material sequenced was FFPE normal lung tissue adjacent to the tumor. The chain uses TRBV7-2 and TRBJ2-5; weak D call: TRBD1 (5 bases). The receptor comes from a person aged 50-70 years with lung adenocarcinoma. The CDR3, as DNA: TGTGCCAGCAGCCCTTCGTGGGCCTTTACAGGTTCCCAGTACTTC. This encodes CASSPSWAFTGSQYF.